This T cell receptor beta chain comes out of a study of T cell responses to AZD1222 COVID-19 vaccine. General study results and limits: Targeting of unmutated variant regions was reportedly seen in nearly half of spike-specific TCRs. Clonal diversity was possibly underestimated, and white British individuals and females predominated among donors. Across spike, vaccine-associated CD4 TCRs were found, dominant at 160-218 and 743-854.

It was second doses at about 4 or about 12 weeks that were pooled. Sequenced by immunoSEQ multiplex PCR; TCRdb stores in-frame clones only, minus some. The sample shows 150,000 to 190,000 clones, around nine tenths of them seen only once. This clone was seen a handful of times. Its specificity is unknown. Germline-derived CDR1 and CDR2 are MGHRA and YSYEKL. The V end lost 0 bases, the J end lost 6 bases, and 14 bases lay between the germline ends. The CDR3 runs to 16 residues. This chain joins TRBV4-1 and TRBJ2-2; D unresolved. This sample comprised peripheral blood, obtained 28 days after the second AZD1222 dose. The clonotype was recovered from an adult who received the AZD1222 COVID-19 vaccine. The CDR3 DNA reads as TGCGCCAGCAGCCAAGAACAAGTTGCGGCCCCCGGGGAGCTGTTTTTT. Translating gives CASSQEQVAAPGELFF.